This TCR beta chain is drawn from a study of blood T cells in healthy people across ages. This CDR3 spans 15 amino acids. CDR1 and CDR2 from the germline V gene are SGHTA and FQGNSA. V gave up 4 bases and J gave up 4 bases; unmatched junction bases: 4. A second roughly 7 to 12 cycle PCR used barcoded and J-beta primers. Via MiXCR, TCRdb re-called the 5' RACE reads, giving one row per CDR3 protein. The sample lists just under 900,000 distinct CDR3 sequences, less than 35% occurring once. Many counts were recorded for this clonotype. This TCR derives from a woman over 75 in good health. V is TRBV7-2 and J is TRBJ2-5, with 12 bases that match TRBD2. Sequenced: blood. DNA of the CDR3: TGTGCCAGCAGCTCTAGCGGGGGGGCAGTAGAGACCCAGTACTTC. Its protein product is CASSSSGGAVETQYF.